Following are 31 T cell receptor beta chains from one sample sequenced in a study of neurological immune-mediated disorders. TCRdb passed the 5' RACE reads through MiXCR, listing each CDR3 protein once. This table holds 84,000 or so distinct CDR3 sequences, approximately 4.3% found once. Time point denoted: longitudinal time-point 3. The sample consisted of PBMCs. These receptors all stem from a woman aged 55-75 years with multiple sclerosis.

This clonotype was seen at least ten times. V and J are TRBV12-3 or TRBV12-4 and TRBJ2-7; maybe TRBD2 (7 bases). This CDR3 comprises 15 residues. The V and J ends lost 3 bases and 4 bases respectively, with 16 bases between them. The CDR3 DNA reads as TGTGCCAGCAGTTTTCCGGCGGGGGCCGGGTACGAGCAGTACTTC. Its protein is CASSFPAGAGYEQYF.

This clonotype appeared many times. This rearrangement joins TRBV9 to TRBJ1-2; D is uncertain. CDR1 SGDLS and CDR2 YYNGEE come from the germline V gene. V gave up 0 bases and J gave up 2 bases, with 5 bases separating them. The CDR3 covers 13 residues. This chain's CDR3 is CASSVVPNYGYTF. As DNA, the CDR3 is TGTGCCAGCAGCGTAGTCCCGAACTATGGCTACACCTTC.

This clonotype was found many times. The chain is built from TRBV10-3 and TRBJ2-1; 10 nucleotides match TRBD2. The CDR3 is 11 amino acids. The junction had 2 bases not matched to a gene; V was cut back by 9 bases and J by 9 bases. CDR1 and CDR2 from the germline V gene are ENHRY and SYGVKD. CDR3 nucleotides: TGTGCCATTAGCGGGGGGCTTGAGCAGTTCTTC. Protein sequence: CAISGGLEQFF.

This clonotype has a count of ten or more. The rearrangement joins TRBV5-1 to TRBJ1-1; D possibly corresponds to TRBD1 (6 bases). The CDR3 is 16 residues long. V shed 5 bases and J shed 1 base, with 18 bases lying between them. The V gene's germline CDR1 is SGHRS and CDR2 YFSETQ. Written as DNA, the CDR3 is TGCGCCAGCAGTGCGGGACACCGTATGGAGAACACTGAAGCTTTCTTT. It yields the protein CASSAGHRMENTEAFF.

This clonotype has a count of ten or more. The chain has TRBV5-1 and TRBJ2-3; the match to TRBD2 covers 9 bases. The J segment lost 5 bases and the V segment lost 5 bases, leaving 6 bases of the junction unmatched. The CDR3 runs 14 residues. Per the germline V gene, CDR1 is SGHRS and CDR2 is YFSETQ. CDR3 protein: CASRGGGARDTQYF. The CDR3 DNA reads as TGCGCCAGCAGAGGCGGGGGGGCAAGAGATACGCAGTATTTT. The complete variable domain, with remaining parts taken from reference TRBV5-1 and TRBJ2-3, reads KAGVTQTPRYLIKTRGQQVTLSCSPISGHRSVSWYQQTPGQGLQFLFEYFSETQRNKGNFPGRFSGRQFSNSRSEMNVSTLELGDSALYLCASRGGGARDTQYFGPGTRLTVL.

This clonotype showed up many times. The rearrangement uses TRBV5-1 and TRBJ1-2; 7 bases align to TRBD1. Germline values: CDR1 SGHRS, CDR2 YFSETQ. This CDR3 contains 14 residues. V was pared by 4 bases and J by 7 bases, with 10 bases of the junction left unmatched. Written as DNA, the CDR3 is TGCGCCAGCAGCGACGGGACAGCGGGAGGTGGCTACACCTTC. As protein: CASSDGTAGGGYTF.

Ten or more counts support this clonotype. The V and J genes are TRBV9 and TRBJ2-7; 9 bases are a match to TRBD2. The CDR3 runs to 15 residues. V was clipped by 2 bases and J by 2 bases; unmatched bases: 5. The germline V gene encodes CDR1 SGDLS and CDR2 YYNGEE. DNA for the CDR3: TGTGCCAGCAGCGTTCGCGCTAGCGGGGCCTACGAGCAGTACTTC. Translating it yields CASSVRASGAYEQYF.

This clonotype was counted at least ten times. The chain employs TRBV25-1 and TRBJ2-1; a weak D match, TRBD1 (5 bases). The V end was cut by 10 bases, the J end by 8 bases, with 21 bases between. The CDR3 totals 14 residues. From germline, CDR1 is MGHDK and CDR2 SYGVNS. The CDR3 here is CATSQGDALDEQFF. The CDR3 DNA reads as TGTGCCACCTCTCAGGGCGATGCGCTCGATGAGCAGTTCTTC.

The sample holds many counts of this clonotype. CDR3 sequence (DNA): TGCAGTGCTAGTGGGACTAGCGACACAGATACGCAGTATTTT. Translating gives CSASGTSDTDTQYF. The genes are TRBV20-1 and TRBJ2-3, with TRBD2 matching 10 bases. The CDR3 has 14 residues. Trimming at V came to 3 bases and at J to 2 bases, leaving 2 bases not matched to a gene. The germline V gene encodes CDR1 DFQATT and CDR2 SNEGSKA (reference sequence).

This clonotype was counted ten times or more. The rearrangement links TRBV28 to TRBJ1-2; 7 bases are shared with TRBD1. The CDR3 is 12 residues long. The germline gives CDR1 MDHEN, CDR2 SYDVKM. Trimming removed 2 bases from V and 8 bases from J; junction bases left unmatched: 2. In DNA, the CDR3 is TGTGCCAGCAGTTTAAAGGGGGCCGGCTACACCTTC. Translated: CASSLKGAGYTF.

The sample holds many counts of this clonotype. The chain recombines TRBV5-5 with TRBJ1-2; TRBD1 aligns across 10 bases. Germline V gene data show CDR1 as SGHKS and CDR2 as YYEKEE (reference sequence). The CDR3 length is 17 residues. With V trimmed by 0 bases and J by 3 bases, 8 bases remained unmatched. The CDR3: CASSLGTGGRAYYGYTF. The DNA of the CDR3 is TGTGCCAGCAGCTTGGGGACAGGGGGACGCGCCTACTATGGCTACACCTTC.

This clonotype appeared many times. The V gene is TRBV2, the J gene TRBJ2-2, with D tentatively TRBD1 (7 bases). The length of the CDR3 is 15 residues. In germline, CDR1 is SNHLY, CDR2 FYNNEI. The V gene lost 7 bases and the J gene lost 3 bases, with 15 bases spanning the gap. This chain's CDR3 is CASTEEGAHTGELFF. The CDR3 region has the DNA TGTGCCAGCACTGAGGAGGGGGCGCACACCGGGGAGCTGTTTTTT.

This clonotype was seen at least ten times. A read error may produce the germline difference seen at one junction end. The CDR3 reads CASSLGGTRDF. The CDR3 DNA reads as TGTGCCAGCAGCTTGGGTGGGACACGGGACTTT. This sequence joins TRBV5-6 and TRBJ1-6; possible D gene TRBD1, 6 bases. Germline V CDR1 and CDR2: SGHDT, YYEEEE. The CDR3 has 11 amino acids. Full variable domain (remainder filled in from reference TRBV5-6 and TRBJ1-6): DAGVTQSPTHLIKTRGQQVTLRCSPKSGHDTVSWYQQALGQGPQFIFQYYEEEERQRGNFPDRFSGHQFPNYSSELNVNALLLGDSALYLCASSLGGTRDFGNGTRLTVT.

This clonotype was picked up many times. The V and J genes are TRBV5-4 and TRBJ2-1, with 7 nucleotides matching TRBD2. CDR1 is SGHNT and CDR2 is YYREEE in the germline V gene (reference sequence). CDR3 length equals 15 residues. Trimming at V came to 4 bases and at J to 5 bases, leaving 9 bases not matched to a gene. CDR3 region: CASSHRMAGDNEQFF. The CDR3 DNA sequence: TGTGCCAGCAGCCACCGTATGGCGGGGGACAATGAGCAGTTCTTC.

The chain carries TRBV5-1 and TRBJ2-1, with a possible D match to TRBD2 (5 bases). The germline CDR1 and CDR2 sequences are SGHRS and YFSETQ. V lost 7 bases and J lost 7, with 12 bases in between. The CDR3 consists of 12 residues. The CDR3 DNA is TGCGCCAGCTACACATCGGGAAATGAGCAGTTCTTC. Translating gives CASYTSGNEQFF.

This clonotype is medium-sized (0.01 to 0.1%) by share. The J gene is TRBJ1-3, the V gene TRBV20-1; 9 nucleotides align to TRBD1. CDR1 is DFQATT, CDR2 SNEGSKA, per germline (reference sequence). Trimming removed 2 bases from V and 2 bases from J; junction bases left unmatched: 7. The CDR3 contains 16 residues. CDR3 residues: CSARRTGVVTGNTIYF. The CDR3 bases are TGCAGTGCTAGAAGGACAGGGGTAGTAACTGGAAACACCATATATTTT.

This clonotype appeared many times. This chain uses TRBV20-1 with TRBJ2-7; D call uncertain. With 3 bases removed from V and 2 bases from J, the gap between germline ends came to 8 bases. Germline CDR1 DFQATT, CDR2 SNEGSKA (reference sequence). The CDR3 has 12 amino acids. The CDR3 loop reads CSARPQTYEQYF. CDR3 DNA: TGCAGTGCTAGGCCCCAGACCTACGAGCAGTACTTC.

This clonotype was seen many times. This chain uses TRBV20-1 with TRBJ1-1; 7 nucleotides match TRBD1. Per germline, CDR1 DFQATT and CDR2 SNEGSKA (reference sequence). V was pared by 6 bases and J by 5 bases, with 12 bases of the junction left unmatched. The CDR3 extends over 14 amino acids. This CDR3 is CSASPRQGGTEAFF. The CDR3 nucleotides read TGCAGTGCAAGTCCCCGGCAGGGGGGTACTGAAGCTTTCTTT.

This clonotype was observed many times. This chain links TRBV12-3 or TRBV12-4 with TRBJ1-5; the match to TRBD1 covers 8 bases. This CDR3 region has 14 residues. With V trimmed by 6 bases and J by 4 bases, 5 bases remained unmatched. The CDR3 here is CASRDTGGNQPQHF. The CDR3, as DNA: TGTGCCAGCAGGGACACAGGGGGGAATCAGCCCCAGCATTTT.

Many counts were recorded for this clonotype. This chain joins TRBV5-8 and TRBJ2-5; no reliable D call. The CDR3 is 14 residues long. V was trimmed by 0 bases and J by 1 base, leaving 7 bases between them. Germline CDR1 is SGHTS and CDR2 is YDEGEE. DNA of the CDR3: TGTGCCAGCAGCTTGGGACGTAGCCAAGAGACCCAGTACTTC. Its protein product is CASSLGRSQETQYF.

There are many counts of this clonotype. The V gene is TRBV5-1, the J gene TRBJ2-7; 9 nucleotides align to TRBD1. CDR1 is SGHRS, CDR2 YFSETQ, per germline. The CDR3 has 17 amino acids. The ends lost 4 bases at V and 6 bases at J; junction bases unmatched: 17. The CDR3 nucleotides read TGCGCCAGCAGCGGGGGGTTCTTGGGACAGGGCCCTTCCGAGCAGTACTTC. This sequence encodes CASSGGFLGQGPSEQYF.

This clonotype occurred many times. This rearrangement joins TRBV20-1 to TRBJ1-5, with TRBD1 matching over 9 bases. The ends lost 3 bases at V and 6 bases at J; junction bases unmatched: 9. Germline CDR1 is DFQATT and CDR2 is SNEGSKA (reference sequence). There are 15 residues in the CDR3. Here the CDR3 reads CSASKQGATGQPQHF. For the CDR3, the DNA is TGCAGTGCTAGTAAACAGGGGGCGACGGGTCAGCCCCAGCATTTT.

This clonotype was observed a few times. The junction shows a germline mismatch at one end, possibly a read error. The CDR3 nucleotides are TGTGCCTGGAGTAGATTACGGGAGTTGTTTTTT. Its protein is CAWSRLRELFF. The rearrangement joins TRBV30 to TRBJ2-2; D is perhaps TRBD2 (6 bases). Germline CDR1 is GTSNPN and CDR2 is SVGIG (reference sequence). CDR3 size: 11 residues.

This clonotype was observed many times. The chain has TRBV20-1 and TRBJ1-5; D possibly corresponds to TRBD1 (5 bases). The germline V and J ends were trimmed by 1 base and 0 bases, with 19 bases remaining between them. The CDR3 totals 18 residues. Germline V lookup: CDR1 DFQATT, CDR2 SNEGSKA (reference sequence). The DNA for the CDR3 is TGCAGTGCTAGAGTTCCCGTAGGGGCCCCATATAGCAATCAGCCCCAGCATTTT. Translation: CSARVPVGAPYSNQPQHF.

This rearrangement joins TRBV3-1 to TRBJ2-1; 12 nucleotides match TRBD2. J gave up 0 bases and V 7 bases, and 19 bases lay outside the gene matches. Per the germline V gene, CDR1 is LGHDT and CDR2 is YNNKEL (reference sequence). The CDR3 runs to 21 residues. CDR3 nucleotides: TGTGCCAGCACCAAGAACCCCCTAGCGGGGGGGCCTCTGAGCTCCTACAATGAGCAGTTCTTC. This codes for CASTKNPLAGGPLSSYNEQFF.

This clonotype was counted at least ten times. This chain joins TRBV5-1 and TRBJ2-2; 11 bases are shared with TRBD2. Germline CDR1 and CDR2: SGHRS and YFSETQ. The CDR3 runs 18 residues. The trim removed 5 bases at V and 7 bases at J, leaving 16 bases unmatched. The CDR3 DNA sequence: TGCGCCAGCAGATTCGACTCTCCGGGACTAGCGGTCAGCGGGGAGCTGTTTTTT. Its translation is CASRFDSPGLAVSGELFF.

This clonotype has a count of ten or more. CDR3: CASSSHGGGSILYGYTF. CDR3 nucleotides: TGCGCCAGCAGCTCTCACGGGGGCGGTTCTATTCTCTATGGCTACACCTTC. The chain carries TRBV5-1 and TRBJ1-2; D perhaps matches TRBD1 (6 bases). The CDR3 sequence is 17 residues long. Germline-derived CDR1 and CDR2 are SGHRS and YFSETQ. V was clipped by 3 bases and J by 4 bases, with 22 bases between them.

The sample holds many counts of this clonotype. The rearrangement joins TRBV9 to TRBJ1-6, with D hard to call. Per germline, CDR1 SGDLS and CDR2 YYNGEE. The length of the CDR3 is 13 residues. Trimming left V 3 bases short and J 7 bases short, with 8 bases between. The CDR3 spells CASSARSNSPLHF. In nucleotides, the CDR3 is TGTGCCAGCAGCGCCCGATCCAATTCACCCCTCCACTTT. Variable domain in full (rest from reference TRBV9 and TRBJ1-6): DSGVTQTPKHLITATGQRVTLRCSPRSGDLSVYWYQQSLDQGLQFLIQYYNGEERAKGNILERFSAQQFPDLHSELNLSSLELGDSALYFCASSARSNSPLHFGNGTRLTVT.

This clonotype was counted ten times or more. This chain links TRBV2 with TRBJ2-5, with unresolved D. V was pared by 5 bases and J by 5 bases, with 6 bases between. CDR1 SNHLY and CDR2 FYNNEI come from the germline V gene. The CDR3 sequence is 11 residues long. CDR3 loop: CASSYVETQYF. In DNA form, the CDR3 reads TGTGCCAGCAGTTACGTTGAGACCCAGTACTTC.

The sample holds many counts of this clonotype. The chain is built from TRBV20-1 and TRBJ1-1; D is undetermined. Germline V gene lookup returns CDR1 DFQATT and CDR2 SNEGSKA (reference sequence). With 1 base removed from V and 3 bases from J, the gap between germline ends came to 9 bases. CDR3 size: 13 residues. CDR3 bases: TGCAGTGCTAGAGTTTGGGAAGACACTGAAGCTTTCTTT. Translation gives CSARVWEDTEAFF.

This clonotype was detected many times. The J gene is TRBJ2-5, the V gene TRBV3-1; TRBD1 agrees at 8 bases. Germline-derived CDR1 and CDR2 are LGHDT and YNNKEL (reference sequence). The CDR3 loop spans 15 amino acids. V was pared by 8 bases and J by 6 bases, with 14 bases of the junction left unmatched. The CDR3 DNA follows: TGTGCCAGCGACTCTACGCTGGACAGGGAAAAGACCCAGTACTTC. It translates to CASDSTLDREKTQYF.